Listed below are T cell receptor beta chains from one sample, sequenced in a study of shared clonotypes between healthy human individuals. Only in-frame clones appear in the TCRdb table, and some are missing; sequencing was by immunoSEQ multiplex PCR. The data hold hundreds of thousands of clones, with approximately 96% observed a single time. Specimen: naive CD8+ T cells sorted from blood. The receptor set was obtained from a woman in her 30s in good health. The CDR3 runs from the conserved cysteine through the conserved F or W. Each record gives: J gene, V gene, D gene, clone size, CDR3 DNA, CDR3 protein. The D gene is left open where the match is weak. Clone size is stated in some rows and not others, as once, few, many or a class when expanded.

TRBJ1-3 | TRBV6-1 | NA | NA | TGTGCCAGCAGAGAGCCGAGATCTCTGGACAACACCATATATTTT | CASREPRSLDNTIYF
TRBJ2-7 | TRBV15 | NA | NA | TGTGCCACCAGCACGACAACAGCGACCTACGAGCAGTACTTC | CATSTTTATYEQYF
TRBJ2-3 | TRBV4-1 | TRBD2 | NA | TGCGCCAGCAGCCCCTCTTGGGTAGCGGGAGTCCCAGATACGCAGTATTTT | CASSPSWVAGVPDTQYF
TRBJ2-3 | TRBV7-8 | NA | NA | TGTGCCAGCAGCTTAGTTAGGAACGGAGATACGCAGTATTTT | CASSLVRNGDTQYF
TRBJ2-5 | TRBV7-8 | NA | NA | TGTGCCAGCAGCTTTTTGGACAGCTTGGAGACCCAGTACTTC | CASSFLDSLETQYF
TRBJ2-1 | TRBV9 | NA | few | TGTGCCAGCAGCGTAGGACACTACAATGAGCAGTTCTTC | CASSVGHYNEQFF
TRBJ2-1 | TRBV19 | NA | NA | TGTGCCAGTAGTATGTTGGGAAATGAGCAGTTCTTC | CASSMLGNEQFF
TRBJ2-3 | TRBV7-9 | NA | NA | TGTGCCAGCAGCTTACCCAGGGGAGGGAGGACTACTAGCACAGATACGCAGTATTTT | CASSLPRGGRTTSTDTQYF
TRBJ1-2 | TRBV9 | NA | NA | TGTGCCAGCAGTAGCACAGCTTATGGCTACACCTTC | CASSSTAYGYTF
TRBJ2-4 | TRBV7-9 | NA | NA | TGTGCCAGCTCAGGACAGTCCGCCATTCAGTACTTC | CASSGQSAIQYF
TRBJ2-1 | TRBV14 | NA | NA | TGTGCCAGCAGCCAAGGGGACGGATACAATGAGCAGTTCTTC | CASSQGDGYNEQFF
TRBJ2-2 | TRBV28 | NA | NA | TGTGCCAGCAGCCCCCCGAGCGGCACCGGGGAGCTGTTTTTT | CASSPPSGTGELFF
TRBJ2-7 | TRBV27 | TRBD2 | NA | TGTGCCAGCAGACCCAGACTAGCGGGAGGGACCTACGAGCAGTACTTC | CASRPRLAGGTYEQYF
TRBJ2-6 | TRBV19 | TRBD2 | NA | TGTGCCAGTAGCTCAACGGGACTAGCGGTCTCTGGGGCCAACGTCCTGACTTTC | CASSSTGLAVSGANVLTF
TRBJ2-7 | TRBV28 | NA | NA | TGTGCCAGCAGCGCGGTCCGACCGTCACAACCCTCCTACGAGCAGTACTTC | CASSAVRPSQPSYEQYF
TRBJ1-4 | TRBV27 | TRBD1 | NA | TGTGCCAGCACTTGGACAGGGGCTAATGAAAAACTGTTTTTT | CASTWTGANEKLFF
TRBJ2-7 | TRBV27 | TRBD1 | NA | TGTGCCAGCAGGACAGGGAATTACGAGCAGTACTTC | CASRTGNYEQYF
TRBJ1-2 | TRBV5-1 | NA | NA | TGCGCCAGCAGCTTTTGGATCGGACAACAGGATGGCTACACCTTC | CASSFWIGQQDGYTF
TRBJ2-7 | TRBV27 | TRBD2 | NA | TGTGCCAGCAGCCAAGTTCTAGCGGGGGGGGCCTACGAGCAGTACTTC | CASSQVLAGGAYEQYF
TRBJ2-1 | TRBV19 | NA | once | TGTGCCAGTAGTACCGAGGACGCCTACAATGAGCAGTTCTTC | CASSTEDAYNEQFF
TRBJ2-1 | TRBV28 | TRBD2 | NA | TGTGCCAGCAAGTCTAGCGGGAGTAGGTACAATGAGCAGTTCTTC | CASKSSGSRYNEQFF
TRBJ2-1 | TRBV19 | NA | NA | TGTGCCAGTAAGTCCCGGAGCTCCTACAATGAGCAGTTCTTC | CASKSRSSYNEQFF
TRBJ2-1 | TRBV4-1 | NA | NA | TGCGCCAGCAGCCAAGGGTCAGATGAGCAGTTCTTC | CASSQGSDEQFF
TRBJ2-7 | TRBV7-9 | NA | NA | TGTGCCAGCAGCTCGTCCGGGACACCGTACGAGCAGTACTTC | CASSSSGTPYEQYF